One T cell receptor beta chain is described in this entry. Its antigen is currently not known. Base qualities are not recorded, but no much larger clone differs from it by a single base. Library preparation used the immunoSEQ multiplex PCR assay. For the multiplex PCR, a mixture combining 60 forward primers for TCR Vbeta segments and 13 reverse primers for TCR Jbeta segments was used. The CDR3 region of rearranged TCR beta genes was amplified from genomic DNA by a multiplex PCR assay. Amplified TCR beta libraries were sequenced as 87-base-pair reads on the Illumina HiSeq System. The authors' analysis ran thus. In a later analysis, tens of millions of unique TCR beta chains were counted across the 500 to 850 repertoires, and around 10 million of these chains were shared by at least two donors. To remove PCR and sequencing errors, raw reads were error-corrected and collapsed into unique sequences using a nearest-neighbor algorithm that merged closely related sequences. To assign V, D and J gene segments, CDR3 sequences were aligned to IMGT reference sequences. Each retained sequence needed at least a six-nucleotide match to both a V gene segment and a J gene segment. A rearrangement counted as productive if the CDR3 had no stop codons and remained in frame with V and J, and every other rearrangement counted as non-productive. CDR3 was defined according to IMGT convention as the region running from the second conserved V-encoded cysteine to the conserved J-encoded phenylalanine. Sequences without an unambiguous match to a single V gene segment were excluded from the earlier analysis of 450 to 650 of the donors. An earlier analysis of just under 600 of the donors called V segments functional above 56.7% productive rearrangements and segregating when the between-donor standard deviation exceeded 5%. A statistical classification framework was developed to diagnose cytomegalovirus status using the catalog of TCR beta chain sequences. V and J gene assignment, in a later analysis, came from comparing TCR nucleotide sequences with IMGT/GENE-DB human TR gene sequences. In a later analysis, CDR3 sequences and most-parsimonious VDJ recombination scenarios were assigned using the TCRdist pipeline. A later analysis defined each TCR beta chain by its CDR3 amino acid sequence plus V-gene family, and excluded reads lacking a unique V-gene family. To address suspected cross-contamination and a sequencing artifact, a later analysis removed roughly 640 highly shared, low-generation-probability nucleotide sequences. In a later analysis, a clonal expansion index for each public chain was calculated from normalized within-repertoire ranks of inferred template counts. In a later analysis, generation probabilities were computed with a VDJ recombination model fitted to out-of-frame rearrangements, and the resulting probabilities were checked against IGoR. Hypergeometric tests were used in a later analysis to score TCR-TCR, TCR-HLA and TCR-CMV co-occurrence, with a repertoire-size bias correction applied to the TCR pairs. False discovery rates were estimated in a later analysis by permuting HLA or CMV assignments 20 times. In a later analysis, co-occurring TCRs were grouped with DBSCAN, and TCRdist sequence similarity was added when clustering was performed within HLA-allele-positive subsets. For co-occurrence clustering, repertoires with fewer than 30,000 or more than 120,000 public chains were excluded, along with several repertoires with anomalous nucleotide sharing. TCRdb mirrors the immuneACCESS table, restricted to in-frame sequences. Some clones are absent from its copies; in checked studies, under half trace to an unresolved V gene, and the reason for the others is unknown. The V and J calls and clone size come from that table; D and trimming were worked out from the DNA. In all, the sample holds 150,000 to 250,000 clones, and over 75% of those were seen once. The biggest ten clones account for approximately 2.4% of the sample.

The germline V gene (reference sequence) gives CDR1 as LNHDA and CDR2 as SQIVND. The CDR3 starts with the cysteine, ends with the phenylalanine, and has 14 residues. Solely the CDR3 DNA is kept, with 42 bases framed from the first base. The data are from a study of cytomegalovirus exposure and HLA in healthy donors (dated by TCRdb to 2015 to 2018). Study-level background: In an earlier analysis of about 560 of the donors, approximately 260 Gb of sequence data and about 110 million unique TCR beta sequences from about 190 million T cells were reported. An early release that covered about 600 HLA-typed donors contained approximately 300 gigabases of sequencing data and around 85 million unique TCR sequences. The genetic ancestry cluster associated with self-reported Caucasian donors included about 84% of the 350 to 500 genotyped donors. The study was designed to test whether signatures of past pathogen exposure could be identified by cataloging public T cell receptors. Using immunosequencing, the study profiled T cell repertoires from about 650 subjects and related those repertoires to cytomegalovirus serostatus. A separate validation cohort of roughly 130 different subjects was used in addition to the 666-subject first cohort. The study combined high-throughput TCR immunosequencing, statistical association of individual TCRs with disease status, and machine learning to predict cytomegalovirus infection status. In a later analysis, previously published TCR beta repertoires from 600 to 850 donors were re-analyzed and high-resolution HLA genotyping was added so that TCR occurrence patterns could be studied. In the later analysis, no new phenotypic data were used to find candidate immune exposures; instead, reliance was placed on TCR beta sequences and their occurrence across donors. An earlier analysis of several hundred of the donors used high-throughput TCR beta sequencing to judge whether each TCR beta V gene segment behaved as functional or pseudogenic. Donor age, sex, ethnicity and CMV serostatus were collected together with the repertoire data. In a later genetic analysis, genome-wide SNP genotypes for about 55% of the roughly 670 donors were used, and that subset was treated as a discovery cohort. Every discovery cohort repertoire had been produced on one sequencing platform. Class I and class II HLA loci were covered by the typing at four-digit resolution. The number of typed donors differed by locus: 629-630 for A, B, C, DRB1 and DQB1; some 500 for DQA1; about 600 for DPA1; and 400 to 480 for DPB1. About five DR-DQ haplotypes were treated as single units for association and clustering because of strong linkage in the cohort. Among about 370 genotyped donors of the cohort, an average of around 220,000 unique TCR beta nucleotide sequences was sequenced per donor, of which about 20% were non-productive. Here is what the overall study found, with its caveats: A later analysis found that most CMV-associated TCR beta chains appeared HLA-restricted, with HLA associations seemingly driven largely by CMV exposure. In a later analysis, the rate of TCR association differed among HLA loci, with DRB1 alleles having the most associated TCRs and HLA-C alleles having the fewest. According to a later analysis, parvovirus B19, influenza, CMV and Epstein-Barr virus appeared linked to several top co-occurrence clusters. The study listed approximately 150 TCR beta chains as associated with cytomegalovirus. Presence/absence analyses assumed roughly uniform sequencing depth across donors, an assumption that may not hold. An association between a missense DCLRE1C variant and V-gene and J-gene trimming of TCR beta chains was found in a later genetic analysis and replicated in an independent cohort. In a later analysis, around 17,000 TCR beta sequences were associated with specific HLA alleles at a false discovery rate of 0.05. In vitro tests confirmed that three of the cytomegalovirus-associated TCR beta chains recognize cytomegalovirus antigens. A later genetic analysis reported fewer N-insertions in productive TCRs among donors in an Asian-associated ancestry cluster than the roughly 650-donor mean. Because HLA typing was missing for some donors at each locus, association tests included only the typed subset. Cytomegalovirus status was reported to be diagnosed by the classifier with high specificity and sensitivity in both the original and validation cohorts. The 87-base-pair reads could not distinguish some IMGT-functional V segments, including TRBV6-2 and TRBV6-3, so those segments were excluded. This cohort had only TCR beta chains sequenced, and the lack of alpha or paired-chain data limited which features could be detected. The sequencing pipeline was judged likely to have produced a cluster of highly shared sequence variants as a technical artifact. In an earlier analysis of around 500 of the donors, most TCR beta V segments appeared in productive rearrangements about 90% or about 30% of the time, broadly matching IMGT annotations. CMV serostatus was the only immune exposure information available for the cohort. Seventeen rarely observed V segments, including chromosome 9 orphons, were excluded from the earlier analysis of 550 to 700 of the donors because counts were too low. While some public TCRs were present in many individuals, most TCR sequences turned up only very rarely across donors. The authors suggested that the approach could potentially be extended to other disease states and immunological phenotypes. A further reported finding was that TCR beta sequences accurately predicted the HLA-A and HLA-B alleles for most subjects in the first cohort. Assigning TCR associations to individual alleles was difficult when HLA alleles, especially DR and DQ, strongly co-occurred. Correlated functional status among segregating V segments might reflect linkage disequilibrium, but an unknown experimental factor could not be ruled out. A later analysis found that HLA-associated TCR beta chains were more clonally expanded and had lower generation probabilities than equally common non-associated chains.

The cohort was made up of approximately 670 healthy bone marrow donors. Cohort members were all nominally healthy when sampled, although unrecorded immune exposures were likely present. The donor was CMV seronegative and belonged to the group of around 350 seronegative cohort members. Each donor provided a peripheral blood sample, and peripheral blood mononuclear cells were used for TCR beta sequencing. The Qiagen DNeasy Blood Extraction Kit was used to extract genomic DNA from the blood cell samples. Sequencing was carried out using PBMCs. The V and J segments used are TRBV19 and TRBJ2-5; a tentative D match to TRBD2 spans 6 bases. The J call may be in error: the DNA end matches TRBJ2-7 better. This clonotype was sampled from a woman between 50 and 59 years old in good health and CMV-seronegative. The DNA sequence is as follows: TGTGCCAGTTCAAAGGCGGGGACCCGCTACGAGCAGTACTTC. Its coded protein is CASSKAGTRYEQYF.